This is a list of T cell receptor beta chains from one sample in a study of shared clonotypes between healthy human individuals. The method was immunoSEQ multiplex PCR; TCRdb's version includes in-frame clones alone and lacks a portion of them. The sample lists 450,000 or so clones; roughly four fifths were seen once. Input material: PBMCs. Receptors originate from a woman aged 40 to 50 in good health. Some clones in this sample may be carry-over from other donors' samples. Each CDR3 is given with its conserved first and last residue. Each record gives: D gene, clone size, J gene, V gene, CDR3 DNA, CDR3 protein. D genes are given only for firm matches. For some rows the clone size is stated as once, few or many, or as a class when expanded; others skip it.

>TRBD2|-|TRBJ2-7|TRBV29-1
TGCAGCGTTGTAGGCGGGAGGAGGTCCTACGAGCAGTACTTC
CSVVGGRRSYEQYF
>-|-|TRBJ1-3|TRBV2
TGTGCCAGCAGTGAAGCGCTTCGGACAGCACACTCTGGAAACACCATATATTTT
CASSEALRTAHSGNTIYF
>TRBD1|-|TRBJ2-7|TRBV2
TGTGCCAGCAGAACAGGGGTGGTTTACGAGCAGTACTTC
CASRTGVVYEQYF
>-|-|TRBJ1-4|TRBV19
TGTGCCATAAAATTAGCTACTAATGAAAAACTGTTTTTT
CAIKLATNEKLFF
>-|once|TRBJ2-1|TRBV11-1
TGTGCCAGCAGCCCCACACAGCTAAATGAGCAGTTCTTC
CASSPTQLNEQFF
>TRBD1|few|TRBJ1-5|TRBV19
TGTGCCAGTAGTCATGGGACAGCTTCTAGCAATCAGCCCCAGCATTTT
CASSHGTASSNQPQHF
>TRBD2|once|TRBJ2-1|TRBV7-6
TGTGCCAGCAGCTCGGAGACTAGCGGGAGGGCCTTTGGTCGTGAGCAGTTCTTC
CASSSETSGRAFGREQFF
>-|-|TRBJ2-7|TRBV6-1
TGTGCCAGCAGTGAATTAGTCACATTCACCTACGAGCAGTACTTC
CASSELVTFTYEQYF
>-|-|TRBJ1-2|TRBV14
TGTGCCAGCAGCCGAACACCGGGGGATTGGTACGGCTACACCTTC
CASSRTPGDWYGYTF
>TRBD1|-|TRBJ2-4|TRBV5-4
TGTGCCAGCAGCTCGGACAGGGGGCCGGCCAAAAACATTCAGTACTTC
CASSSDRGPAKNIQYF
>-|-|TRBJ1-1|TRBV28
TGTGCCAGCAGTCCCCCTCGGGGGGTGGGCACTGAAGCTTTCTTT
CASSPPRGVGTEAFF
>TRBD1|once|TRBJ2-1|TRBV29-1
TGCAGCGTTGAGGCCACAGGGGGCGTCGGTTTTAGAACGGGTGAGCAGTTCTTC
CSVEATGGVGFRTGEQFF
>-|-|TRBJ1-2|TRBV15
TGTGCCACCAGCAGAGATGGGGTAGGGGGGAAGAACTATGGCTACACCTTC
CATSRDGVGGKNYGYTF
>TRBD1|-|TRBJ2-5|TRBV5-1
TGCGCCAGCAGCTTGGTAGGGACAGATAGAGGAGAGACCCAGTACTTC
CASSLVGTDRGETQYF
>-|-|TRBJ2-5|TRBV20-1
TGCAGTGCTTTGTACCAAGAGACCCAGTACTTC
CSALYQETQYF
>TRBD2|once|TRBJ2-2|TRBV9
TGTGCCAGCAGCGTTACTAGCGGGAGATTCGCCGGGGAGCTGTTTTTT
CASSVTSGRFAGELFF
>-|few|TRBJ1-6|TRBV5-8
TGTGCCAGCAGCTTCGGTTATTCACCCCTCCACTTT
CASSFGYSPLHF
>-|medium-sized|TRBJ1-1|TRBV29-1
TGCAGCGTTAACGAACAGGGAGTCGGCGAAGCTTTCTTT
CSVNEQGVGEAFF
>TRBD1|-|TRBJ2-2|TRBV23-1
TGCGCCAGCAGTCACTATCGACAGGGGGCGAACACCGGGGAGCTGTTTTTT
CASSHYRQGANTGELFF
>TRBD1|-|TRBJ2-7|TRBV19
TGTGCCAGTAGTATCCAGACAGGGTCGTCGGGGGAGCAGTACTTC
CASSIQTGSSGEQYF
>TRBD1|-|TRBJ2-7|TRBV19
TGTGCCAGCACCGGGACAGGGAAGTACGAGCAGTACTTC
CASTGTGKYEQYF
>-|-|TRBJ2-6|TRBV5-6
TGTGCCAGCAGCCACCGTAAAGAGGGGAGGTCTGGGGCCAACGTCCTGACTTTC
CASSHRKEGRSGANVLTF
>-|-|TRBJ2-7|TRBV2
TGTGCCAGCAGTGAACTCCGGGGAGCTTACGAGCAGTACTTC
CASSELRGAYEQYF
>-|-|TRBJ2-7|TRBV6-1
TGTGCCAGCACTCGGGGCTACGAGCAGTACTTC
CASTRGYEQYF
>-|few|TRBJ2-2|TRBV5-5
TGTGCCAGCAGCTATTCGAACACCGGGGAGCTGTTTTTT
CASSYSNTGELFF
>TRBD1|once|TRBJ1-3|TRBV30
TGTGCCGGACAGGACAGGGCTGGAAACACCATATATTTT
CAGQDRAGNTIYF
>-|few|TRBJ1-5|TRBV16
TGTGCCAGCAGCCCCACAAATAGCAATCAGCCCCAGCATTTT
CASSPTNSNQPQHF
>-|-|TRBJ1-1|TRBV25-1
TGTGCCAGCATCGGGCCCCTAGGCACTGAAGCTTTCTTT
CASIGPLGTEAFF
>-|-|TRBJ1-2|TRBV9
TGTGCCAGCAGCGTCGCGGCAGCTCCTAACTATGGCTACACCTTC
CASSVAAAPNYGYTF
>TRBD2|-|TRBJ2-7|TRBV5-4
TGTGCCAGCAGCTCGCCTAGCGGGAGGACCGTCTACGAGCAGTACTTC
CASSSPSGRTVYEQYF
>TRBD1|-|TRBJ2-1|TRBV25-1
TGTGCCAGCAGTGAAATATCAGGGGGCCCGTACAATGAGCAGTTCTTC
CASSEISGGPYNEQFF
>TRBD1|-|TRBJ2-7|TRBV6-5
TGTGCCAGCAGTTACTTCCAGGGGGCCTACCTAGGTGAGCAGTACTTC
CASSYFQGAYLGEQYF
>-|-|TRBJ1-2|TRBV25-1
TGTGCCAGCAGTCTCGATGACTATGGCTACACCTTC
CASSLDDYGYTF
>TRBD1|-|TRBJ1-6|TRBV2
TGTGCCAGCAGCCCAATGGACAGGGGGAATTCACCCCTCCACTTT
CASSPMDRGNSPLHF
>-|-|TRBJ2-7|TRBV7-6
TGTGCCAGCAGCTTAAGGCCCAGGGGCCAGGGCACCTACGAGCAGTACTTC
CASSLRPRGQGTYEQYF
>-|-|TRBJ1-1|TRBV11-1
TGTGCCAGCAGCAAGGAACTGAACACTGAAGCTTTCTTT
CASSKELNTEAFF
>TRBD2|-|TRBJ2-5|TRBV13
TGTGCCAGCAGGCAAGGGACTAGCGGGAGACGAGAGACCCAGTACTTC
CASRQGTSGRRETQYF
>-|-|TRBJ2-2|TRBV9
TGTGCCAGCAGCCCCTCTAGAGTCCCCGGCGGGGAGCTGTTTTTT
CASSPSRVPGGELFF
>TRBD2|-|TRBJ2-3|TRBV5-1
TGCGCCAGCAGCTTGGTTTCTAGCGGGGGTAGCACAGATACGCAGTATTTT
CASSLVSSGGSTDTQYF
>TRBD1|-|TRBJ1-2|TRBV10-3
TGTGCCACCAAGGCCCCGACAGGGTTCTATGGCTACACCTTC
CATKAPTGFYGYTF
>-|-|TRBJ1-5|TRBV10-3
TGTGCCATCAGAGGAGAGGGCAATCAGCCCCAGCATTTT
CAIRGEGNQPQHF
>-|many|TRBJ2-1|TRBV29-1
TGCAGCGTTGACCATGAGCAGTTCTTC
CSVDHEQFF
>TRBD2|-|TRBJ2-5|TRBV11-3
TGTGCCAGCAGCCGAGGACTAGCTGAGACCCAGTACTTC
CASSRGLAETQYF
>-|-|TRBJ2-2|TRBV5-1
TGCGCCAGCAGCTTGGCCGCCATTCAGGGCGGGGAGCTGTTTTTT
CASSLAAIQGGELFF
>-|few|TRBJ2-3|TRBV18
TGTGCCAGCTCACCAGATGGGGCAGATACGCAGTATTTT
CASSPDGADTQYF